The present T cell receptor beta chain was sequenced within a study of OX40 agonist ivuxolimab in advanced cancers. Background on the study: Melanoma, hepatocellular carcinoma, head and neck or renal cell cancer occurred in dose-escalation patients. A history of anti-PD-1, anti-PD-L1 or anti-CTLA-4 therapy was acceptable, and 30% to 45% had some. The dose-escalation cohort was roughly 83% male, with a mean age of about 60 years, ranging roughly 23 to 90.

About this clone: What it recognizes is unknown.

Only in-frame clones appear in the TCRdb table, and some are missing; sequencing was by immunoSEQ multiplex PCR. This table holds fewer than 65,000 clones, around nine tenths found once. Germline CDR1 reads MNHNS; CDR2 reads SASEGT. The CDR3 is 15 amino acids. V was pared by 3 bases and J by 0 bases, with 9 bases between. Overall study findings and caveats: Undetermined was the antigen specificity of the expanded peripheral T cells.

The sequence was obtained from an adult with an advanced solid tumor such as melanoma, head and neck, liver or kidney cancer. Sample: CD4+ or CD8+ T cells sorted from blood, taken in a trial of the OX40 agonist ivuxolimab. The chain links TRBV6-1 to TRBJ2-1; D not certain. Here the CDR3 reads CASSESSYSYNEQFF. In DNA form, the CDR3 reads TGTGCCAGCAGTGAGTCGTCCTACTCCTACAATGAGCAGTTCTTC.